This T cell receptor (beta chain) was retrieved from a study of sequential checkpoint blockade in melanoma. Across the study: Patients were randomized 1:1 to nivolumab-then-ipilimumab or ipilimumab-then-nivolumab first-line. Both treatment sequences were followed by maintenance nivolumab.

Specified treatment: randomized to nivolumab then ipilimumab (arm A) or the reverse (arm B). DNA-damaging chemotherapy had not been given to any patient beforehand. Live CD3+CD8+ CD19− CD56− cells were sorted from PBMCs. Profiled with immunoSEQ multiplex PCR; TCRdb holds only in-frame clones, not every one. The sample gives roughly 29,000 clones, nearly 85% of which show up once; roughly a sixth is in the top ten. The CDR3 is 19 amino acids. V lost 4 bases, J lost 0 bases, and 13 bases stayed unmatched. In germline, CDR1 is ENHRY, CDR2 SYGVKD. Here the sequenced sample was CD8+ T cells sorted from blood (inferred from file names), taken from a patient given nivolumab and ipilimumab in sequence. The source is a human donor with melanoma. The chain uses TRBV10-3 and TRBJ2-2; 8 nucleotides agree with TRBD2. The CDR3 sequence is CAISVVGGIAGTNTGELFF. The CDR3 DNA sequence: TGTGCCATCAGTGTCGTGGGGGGGATAGCGGGAACGAACACCGGGGAGCTGTTTTTT.